Listed below are T cell receptor beta chains from one sample, sequenced in a study of cytomegalovirus exposure and HLA in healthy donors. Profiling relied on immunoSEQ multiplex PCR, and the TCRdb table lists in-frame clones only, not all of them. The data hold 170,000 or so clones, with around 80% observed a single time. Sequencing was performed on PBMCs. The origin of the receptors is a woman between 50 and 59 years old in good health and CMV-seropositive. The CDR3 runs from the conserved cysteine through the conserved F or W.

v_call cdr3_aa
TRBV19 CASLSRGREGIQYF
TRBV5-4 CASSLRIAGDETQYF
TRBV7-3 CASSLTGTSGDNEQFF
TRBV15 CATSRDSRQSNQPQHF
TRBV7-7 CASSLGLAGGRMETQYF
TRBV4-3 CASSQEGASGPNEQFF
TRBV5-1 CASSLGQGGEQYF
TRBV28 CASRSSGDSQPQHF
TRBV5-1 CASSLGASITDTQYF
TRBV7-9 CASSPLAGGPNEQFF
TRBV4-1 CASSQGSLGLFTDTQYF
TRBV2 CASSGVQGYNEQFF
TRBV7-2 CASSLVRENGYTF
TRBV6-6 CASSYSKPQQNQPQHF
TRBV7-2 CASSLVQGYTEAFF
TRBV4-1 CASSFVADNEQFF
TRBV11-3 CASSLERGSYNEQFF
TRBV7-2 CASSLGGGAYEQYF
TRBV6-1 CASSGLAGGAISNEQFF
TRBV5-4 CASSLAGTANRGEQYF
TRBV28 CASSLRGSYNEQFF
TRBV6-4 CASRAGQLPNYGYTF
TRBV2 CASRGDRHDGYTF
TRBV19 CASRAGARSTDTQYF
TRBV4-3 CASSQEDRGTGELFF
TRBV7-2 CASSLGGYGYTF
TRBV9 CASSLRDRGFDEQFF
TRBV5-8 CASSLERRYTEAFF
TRBV13 CASSLIAVKEQYF
TRBV7-2 CASSFSSQGNYGYTF
TRBV11-2 CASRPDRAEQYF